These T cell receptor beta chains were read from a single sample in a study of human T cells and chemical hapten exposure. TCRdb recomputed calls from the RACE reads with MiXCR, one row per CDR3 protein. The table shows about 190,000 distinct CDR3 sequences, with roughly a quarter occurring only once. The sample consisted of whole blood, taken in connection with sensitization to the hapten diphenylcyclopropenone (DPC). The receptors stem from a woman aged 40 to 49 with alopecia areata. Some clones in this sample may be carry-over from other donors' samples. Each CDR3 is given with its conserved first and last residue. The D gene is left open where the match is weak. Clone sizes are given selectively: once, few, many, or a class where the clone is expanded.

D	V	J	size	CDR3	DNA
.	TRBV5-4	TRBJ1-1	.	CASSPRGVPEGNTEAFF	TGTGCCAGCAGCCCGCGAGGGGTGCCGGAGGGGAACACTGAAGCTTTCTTT
.	TRBV7-3	TRBJ2-1	.	CASSLRSGQYNEQFF	TGTGCCAGCAGCTTAAGATCCGGACAGTACAATGAGCAGTTCTTC
.	TRBV12-3/TRBV12-4	TRBJ1-5	few	CASRVEPPSNQPQHF	TGTGCCAGCAGGGTAGAGCCGCCGAGCAATCAGCCCCAGCATTTT
.	TRBV6-5	TRBJ1-6	.	CASSYSSFAGAPPYSPLHF	TGTGCCAGCAGTTACTCGTCGTTTGCTGGGGCCCCCCCCTATTCACCCCTCCACTTT
TRBD1	TRBV30	TRBJ1-5	few	CAWSHDRGPQPQHF	TGTGCCTGGAGCCACGACAGGGGGCCTCAGCCCCAGCATTTT
.	TRBV28	TRBJ1-4	few	CASSLGSGATNEKLFF	TGTGCCAGCAGTTTAGGCAGCGGAGCAACTAATGAAAAACTGTTTTTT
TRBD1	TRBV7-2	TRBJ2-7	few	CASSPRTGRYEQYF	TGTGCCAGCAGCCCTCGGACAGGGCGCTACGAGCAGTACTTC
.	TRBV20-1	TRBJ2-5	many	CSAWVRETQYF	TGCAGTGCTTGGGTTCGAGAGACCCAGTACTTC
.	TRBV10-3	TRBJ2-5	.	CAISLEETQYF	TGTGCCATCAGTCTAGAAGAGACCCAGTACTTC
TRBD2	TRBV28	TRBJ2-1	.	CASRGGTSGRNEQFF	TGTGCCAGCAGGGGCGGGACTAGCGGCCGCAATGAGCAGTTCTTC
.	TRBV20-1	TRBJ2-7	few	CSASPQSNYEQYF	TGCAGTGCTAGCCCCCAATCCAACTACGAGCAGTACTTC
.	TRBV5-1	TRBJ2-3	few	CASSFGAGGTDTQYF	TGCGCCAGCAGTTTCGGTGCGGGTGGTACAGATACGCAGTATTTT
TRBD2	TRBV7-9	TRBJ2-1	.	CASSRQLAGLYNEQFF	TGTGCCAGCAGCCGTCAACTAGCGGGACTGTACAATGAGCAGTTCTTC
.	TRBV10-3	TRBJ2-7	.	CAIRDSYEQYF	TGTGCCATCAGGGACTCCTACGAGCAGTACTTC
.	TRBV9	TRBJ2-2	.	CASSPAPSGELFF	TGTGCCAGCAGCCCAGCGCCGTCCGGGGAGCTGTTTTTT
.	TRBV20-1	TRBJ2-2	.	CSARDPRGHNTGELFF	TGCAGTGCTAGAGACCCCCGTGGGCATAACACCGGGGAGCTGTTTTTT
.	TRBV20-1	TRBJ2-3	.	CSVLDGGGRDTQYF	TGCAGTGTTCTAGATGGTGGGGGCAGAGATACGCAGTATTTT
TRBD2	TRBV11-1	TRBJ2-7	.	CASSFSGSAGGYEQYF	TGTGCCAGCAGCTTCTCTGGCTCAGCGGGAGGCTACGAGCAGTACTTC
.	TRBV20-1	TRBJ2-1	.	CSARDWVGNEQFF	TGCAGTGCTAGAGACTGGGTGGGGAATGAGCAGTTCTTC
.	TRBV28	TRBJ1-1	few	CASAPHGRTEAFF	TGTGCCAGCGCACCTCACGGGCGCACTGAAGCTTTCTTT
.	TRBV20-1	TRBJ2-2	few	CSAQRNTGELFF	TGCAGTGCTCAACGAAACACCGGGGAGCTGTTTTTT
.	TRBV2	TRBJ1-4	many	CASSANTNEKLFF	TGTGCCAGCAGTGCCAACACCAATGAAAAACTGTTTTTT
.	TRBV19	TRBJ2-7	few	CASRFTGSTGYEQYF	TGTGCCAGTAGGTTCACAGGGAGTACCGGGTACGAGCAGTACTTC
TRBD1	TRBV20-1	TRBJ2-4	many	CSARERDRGYIQYF	TGCAGTGCTAGAGAGCGGGACAGGGGTTACATTCAGTACTTC
.	TRBV5-6	TRBJ1-5	.	CASSPGDRREHQPQHF	TGTGCCAGCAGCCCTGGGGACCGAAGGGAGCATCAGCCCCAGCATTTT
.	TRBV7-2	TRBJ2-7	many	CASSLAGVYEQYF	TGTGCCAGCAGCTTAGCGGGAGTATACGAGCAGTACTTC
.	TRBV4-3	TRBJ2-3	.	CASSQVAQGRSGDTQYF	TGCGCCAGCAGCCAAGTTGCGCAGGGTAGGAGCGGCGATACGCAGTATTTT
.	TRBV16	TRBJ2-7	many	CASSRVVGTLGEQYF	TGTGCCAGCAGCCGAGTCGTTGGGACACTAGGCGAGCAGTACTTC
.	TRBV9	TRBJ2-1	few	CASSVVGSAVNEQFF	TGTGCCAGCAGCGTAGTGGGTAGCGCGGTCAATGAGCAGTTCTTC
.	TRBV20-1	TRBJ2-2	.	CSARSRANTGELFF	TGCAGTGCTAGGTCCCGGGCTAACACCGGGGAGCTGTTTTTT
TRBD2	TRBV29-1	TRBJ2-3	few	CSVVGTGTRGDTQYF	TGCAGCGTTGTTGGGACCGGGACTAGAGGAGATACGCAGTATTTT
TRBD2	TRBV29-1	TRBJ2-1	.	CSGGLAGVGGFF	TGCAGCGGGGGACTAGCGGGGGTAGGTGGGTTCTTC
TRBD1	TRBV6-1	TRBJ2-5	many	CASSFDRVPQETQYF	TGTGCCAGCAGCTTCGACAGGGTCCCCCAAGAGACCCAGTACTTC
.	TRBV20-1	TRBJ1-1	many	CSASGGPNTEAFF	TGCAGTGCTAGCGGAGGGCCGAACACTGAAGCTTTCTTT
.	TRBV6-6	TRBJ1-6	.	CATDPSGSGSPLHF	TGTGCCACCGACCCTTCAGGGTCCGGATCACCCCTCCACTTT
TRBD1	TRBV11-1	TRBJ2-5	.	CASSRDPQTGAKETQYF	TGTGCCAGCAGCCGAGACCCCCAGACAGGGGCGAAAGAGACCCAGTACTTC
.	TRBV6-2/TRBV6-3	TRBJ2-3	few	CASSRTDHFTDTQYF	TGTGCCAGCAGTAGGACAGACCACTTCACAGATACGCAGTATTTT
.	TRBV20-1	TRBJ1-1	.	CSARRAFEAFF	TGCAGTGCTAGACGGGCTTTTGAAGCTTTCTTT
.	TRBV29-1	TRBJ2-1	.	CSVEPEQFF	TGCAGCGTTGAACCTGAGCAGTTCTTC
TRBD1	TRBV20-1	TRBJ2-3	.	CSARDTGQGSDTQYF	TGCAGTGCTAGAGATACGGGACAGGGATCAGATACGCAGTATTTT
.	TRBV7-2	TRBJ1-4	.	CASSPRQWEKLFF	TGTGCCAGCAGCCCCCGTCAGTGGGAAAAACTGTTTTTT
.	TRBV7-2	TRBJ2-5	.	CASSLSPEMSGRPSRRYF	TGTGCCAGCAGCCTCTCGCCCGAAATGAGCGGGCGCCCTTCGCGTCGGTACTTC
.	TRBV6-2/TRBV6-3	TRBJ2-6	many	CASSYRGTGANVLTF	TGTGCCAGCAGTTACAGGGGAACTGGGGCCAACGTCCTGACTTTC
.	TRBV4-3	TRBJ2-7	.	CASSQEPEHHEQYF	TGCGCCAGCAGCCAAGAACCAGAACACCACGAGCAGTACTTC
TRBD1	TRBV28	TRBJ1-6	few	CASSPDRAYDSPLHF	TGTGCCAGCAGCCCGGACAGGGCATACGATTCACCCCTCCACTTT
.	TRBV28	TRBJ1-5	.	CATRGRTGGNQPQHF	TGTGCCACCCGAGGGAGAACGGGGGGAAATCAGCCCCAGCATTTT
TRBD1	TRBV12-3/TRBV12-4	TRBJ2-2	.	CASSRTGNTGELFF	TGTGCCAGCAGCCGGACAGGCAACACCGGGGAGCTGTTTTTT
.	TRBV5-1	TRBJ1-5	.	CASSPSQGYQPQHF	TGCGCCAGCAGCCCCTCACAGGGTTATCAGCCCCAGCATTTT
TRBD1	TRBV28	TRBJ2-7	.	CASSSSGTGMSEQYF	TGTGCCAGCAGTTCCTCCGGGACAGGGATGAGCGAGCAGTACTTC
TRBD2	TRBV12-3/TRBV12-4	TRBJ2-1	.	CASSLAGGPSNEQFF	TGTGCCAGCAGTTTAGCGGGAGGGCCCTCGAATGAGCAGTTCTTC
.	TRBV9	TRBJ1-6	.	CASSVGEPNSPLHF	TGTGCCAGCAGCGTAGGGGAGCCGAATTCACCCCTCCACTTT
.	TRBV21-1	TRBJ2-5	many	CASSNLRGKETQYF	TGTGCCAGCAGCAATTTGAGGGGGAAAGAGACCCAGTACTTC
.	TRBV10-3	TRBJ2-7	many	CAIGVEGRMSEQYF	TGTGCCATCGGCGTCGAGGGGCGGATGAGCGAGCAGTACTTC
TRBD2	TRBV12-3/TRBV12-4	TRBJ2-1	few	CASGAGGYNEQFF	TGTGCCAGCGGAGCGGGAGGCTACAATGAGCAGTTCTTC